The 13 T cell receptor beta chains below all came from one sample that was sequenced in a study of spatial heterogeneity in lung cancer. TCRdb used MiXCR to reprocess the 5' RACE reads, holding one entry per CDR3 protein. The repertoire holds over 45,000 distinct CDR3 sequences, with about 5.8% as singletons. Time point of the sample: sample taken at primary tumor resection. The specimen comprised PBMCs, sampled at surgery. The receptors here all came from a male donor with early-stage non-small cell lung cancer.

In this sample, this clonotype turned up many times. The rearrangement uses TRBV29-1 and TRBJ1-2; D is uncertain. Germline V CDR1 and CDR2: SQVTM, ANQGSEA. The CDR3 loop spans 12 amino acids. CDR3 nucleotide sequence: TGCAGTTGTGCTTCCGGTAACTATGGCTACACCTTC. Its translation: CSCASGNYGYTF.

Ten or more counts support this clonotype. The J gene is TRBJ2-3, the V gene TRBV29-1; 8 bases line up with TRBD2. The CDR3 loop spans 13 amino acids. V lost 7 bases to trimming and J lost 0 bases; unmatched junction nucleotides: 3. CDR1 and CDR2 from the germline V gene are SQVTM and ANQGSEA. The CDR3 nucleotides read TGCAGCGCCGGCGGGGGGAGCACAGATACGCAGTATTTT. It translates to CSAGGGSTDTQYF.

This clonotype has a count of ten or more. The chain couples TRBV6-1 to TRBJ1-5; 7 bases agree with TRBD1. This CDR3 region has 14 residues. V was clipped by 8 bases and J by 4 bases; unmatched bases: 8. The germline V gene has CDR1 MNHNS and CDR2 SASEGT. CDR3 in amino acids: CASRQGPGNQPQHF. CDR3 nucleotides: TGTGCCAGCCGACAGGGTCCTGGGAATCAGCCCCAGCATTTT.

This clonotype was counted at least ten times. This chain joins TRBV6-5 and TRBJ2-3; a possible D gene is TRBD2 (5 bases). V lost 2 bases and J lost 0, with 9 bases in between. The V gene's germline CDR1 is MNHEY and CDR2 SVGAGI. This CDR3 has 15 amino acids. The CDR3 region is CASSYVRASTDTQYF. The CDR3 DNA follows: TGTGCCAGCAGTTACGTGCGGGCCAGCACAGATACGCAGTATTTT.

This CDR3 is CASSPVPGQGTGEKLFF. DNA of the CDR3: TGTGCCAGCAGCCCAGTCCCGGGACAGGGAACGGGTGAAAAACTGTTTTTT. The chain joins TRBV4-2 to TRBJ1-4; 9 nucleotides align to TRBD1. The germline gives CDR1 LGHNA, CDR2 YNFKEQ. Germline trimming cut 4 bases from V and 7 bases from J; bases unmatched to any gene: 13. The CDR3 spans 17 residues.

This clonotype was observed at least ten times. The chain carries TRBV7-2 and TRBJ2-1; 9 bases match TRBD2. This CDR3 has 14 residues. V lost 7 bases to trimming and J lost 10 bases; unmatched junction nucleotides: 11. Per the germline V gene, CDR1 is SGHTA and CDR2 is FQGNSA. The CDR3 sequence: CASKLSMTSGEQFF. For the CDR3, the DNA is TGTGCCAGCAAACTTAGTATGACTAGCGGAGAGCAGTTCTTC.

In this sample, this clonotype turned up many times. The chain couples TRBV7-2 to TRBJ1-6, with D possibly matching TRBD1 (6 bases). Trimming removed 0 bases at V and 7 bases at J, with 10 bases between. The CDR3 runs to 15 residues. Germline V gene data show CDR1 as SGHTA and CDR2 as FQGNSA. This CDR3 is CASSLADSRNSPLHF. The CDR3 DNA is TGTGCCAGCAGCTTAGCGGACAGTCGGAATTCACCCCTCCACTTT.

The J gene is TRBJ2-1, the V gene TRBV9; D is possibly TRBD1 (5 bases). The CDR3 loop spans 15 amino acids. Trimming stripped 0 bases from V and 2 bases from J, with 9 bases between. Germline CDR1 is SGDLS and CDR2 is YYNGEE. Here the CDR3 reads CASSVGGGPYNEQFF. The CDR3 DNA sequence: TGTGCCAGCAGCGTAGGGGGCGGACCCTACAATGAGCAGTTCTTC.

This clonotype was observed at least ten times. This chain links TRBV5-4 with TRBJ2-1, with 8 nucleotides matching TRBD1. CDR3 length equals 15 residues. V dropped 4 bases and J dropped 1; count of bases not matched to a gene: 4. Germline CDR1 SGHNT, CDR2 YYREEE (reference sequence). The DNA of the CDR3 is TGTGCCAGCAGCCAGACAGGGGATTCCTACAATGAGCAGTTCTTC. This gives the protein CASSQTGDSYNEQFF. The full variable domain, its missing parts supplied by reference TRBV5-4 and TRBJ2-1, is ETGVTQSPTHLIKTRGQQVTLRCSSQSGHNTVSWYQQALGQGPQFIFQYYREEENGRGNFPPRFSGLQFPNYSSELNVNALELDDSALYLCASSQTGDSYNEQFFGPGTRLTVL.

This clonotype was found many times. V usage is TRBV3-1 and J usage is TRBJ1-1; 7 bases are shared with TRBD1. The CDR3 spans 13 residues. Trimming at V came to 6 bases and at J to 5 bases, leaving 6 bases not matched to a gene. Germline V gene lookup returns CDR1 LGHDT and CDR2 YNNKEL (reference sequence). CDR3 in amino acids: CASSPGQITEAFF. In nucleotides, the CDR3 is TGTGCCAGCAGTCCGGGACAGATAACTGAAGCTTTCTTT.

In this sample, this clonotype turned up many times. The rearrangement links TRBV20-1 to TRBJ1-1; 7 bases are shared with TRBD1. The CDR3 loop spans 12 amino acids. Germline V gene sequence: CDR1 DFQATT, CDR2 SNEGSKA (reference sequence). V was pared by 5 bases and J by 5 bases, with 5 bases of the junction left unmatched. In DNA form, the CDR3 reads TGCAGTGCTTACAGGGGCGGGACTGAAGCTTTCTTT. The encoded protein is CSAYRGGTEAFF.

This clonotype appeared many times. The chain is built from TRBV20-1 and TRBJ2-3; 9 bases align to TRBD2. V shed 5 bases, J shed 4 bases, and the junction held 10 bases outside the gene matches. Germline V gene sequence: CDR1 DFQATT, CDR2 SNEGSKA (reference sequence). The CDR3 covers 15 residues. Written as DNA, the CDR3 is TGCAGTGCTTACCAATCGCGGGAGGGCTCAGATACGCAGTATTTT. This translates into CSAYQSREGSDTQYF.

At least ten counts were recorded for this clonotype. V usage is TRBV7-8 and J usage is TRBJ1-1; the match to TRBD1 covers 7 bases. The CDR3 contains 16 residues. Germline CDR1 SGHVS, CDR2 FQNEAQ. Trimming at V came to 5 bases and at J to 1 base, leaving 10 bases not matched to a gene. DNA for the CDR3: TGTGCCAGCAGCGCCCGGGACAGAGGTTCGAACACTGAAGCTTTCTTT. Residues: CASSARDRGSNTEAFF.